This TCR beta chain was identified in a study of T-cell memory formation after mild COVID-19. About the research overall: The two donors had largely donor-specific TCR clusters.

As for this clonotype: Its antigen remains unknown.

Study-wide results and limits: CD4+ contracting clones were found mainly in CM and EM, and CD8+ ones in EMRA. Memory cells collected pre-infection included some clones that later responded, suggesting cross-reactive memory joined.

The ends were cut back, 1 base at V and 0 bases at J, with 9 bases in the middle. Per the germline V gene, CDR1 is LNHDA and CDR2 is SQIVND (reference sequence). The CDR3 runs to 15 residues. 5'RACE primed at constant segments yielded TCR alpha and TCR beta cDNA libraries bearing sample barcodes and UMIs. MiXCR was run by TCRdb on the 5' RACE reads, yielding one entry per CDR3 protein. The sample has 350,000 to 400,000 distinct CDR3 sequences; under 15% are singletons. V and J are TRBV19 and TRBJ1-1, with D possibly matching TRBD1 (5 bases). This TCR derives from a man aged 18 to 29 who had mild COVID-19 (a few samples of this study predate the infection). Cell type and time point are not known. Sequencing was performed on PBMCs or a T cell subset sorted from them (not recorded which). CDR3 loop: CASSIGDRLNTEAFF. CDR3 nucleotides: TGTGCCAGTAGTATAGGAGACAGACTGAACACTGAAGCTTTCTTT.